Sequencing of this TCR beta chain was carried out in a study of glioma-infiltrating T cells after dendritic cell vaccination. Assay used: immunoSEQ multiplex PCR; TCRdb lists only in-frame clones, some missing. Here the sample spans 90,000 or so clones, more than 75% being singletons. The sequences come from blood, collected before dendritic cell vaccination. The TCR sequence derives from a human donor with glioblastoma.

CDR3 residues: CTSSGQGTEKLFF. The CDR3 DNA reads as TGCACCAGCAGTGGACAGGGTACTGAAAAACTGTTTTTT. The chain recombines TRBV1 with TRBJ1-4; no DNA check was done on the table's D call, TRBD1. TRBV1 is marked as a pseudogene. The CDR3 runs 13 residues.